These 9 T cell receptor beta chains came from one sample sequenced in a study of blood T cell repertoires in COVID-19. The method was immunoSEQ multiplex PCR; TCRdb's version includes in-frame clones alone and lacks a portion of them. The top ten hold roughly 2.9% of the sample, which has 250,000 to 400,000 clones, almost 90% seen once. Input material: peripheral blood. The receptors were sampled from a woman aged 30 to 39 with COVID-19, enrolled during active disease.

Comment on this clone: Distinct nucleotide sequences in the sample also encode this CDR3. The chain couples TRBV7-2 to TRBJ1-5; possible D gene TRBD1, 6 bases. Trimming removed 0 bases from V and 5 bases from J, with 8 bases in between. Germline V gene sequence: CDR1 SGHTA, CDR2 FQGNSA. The CDR3 has 14 amino acids. In DNA, the CDR3 is TGTGCCAGCAGCTTAGCGCCAGGGGATCAGCCCCAGCATTTT. Its protein is CASSLAPGDQPQHF.

As regards this clone: Other DNA sequences in the same sample also yield this CDR3. DNA of the CDR3: TGTGCCAGCAGCGTAGACAGGGGTTCCGGAAACACCATATATTTT. Amino acids: CASSVDRGSGNTIYF. The chain combines TRBV9 with TRBJ1-3, with 7 positions matching TRBD1. After removal of 0 bases from V and 4 bases from J, the junction contained 4 bases not matched to a gene. Germline CDR1 SGDLS, CDR2 YYNGEE. This CDR3 is 15 amino acids long. The full variable domain, rest sourced from reference TRBV9 and TRBJ1-3, is DSGVTQTPKHLITATGQRVTLRCSPRSGDLSVYWYQQSLDQGLQFLIQYYNGEERAKGNILERFSAQQFPDLHSELNLSSLELGDSALYFCASSVDRGSGNTIYFGEGSWLTVV.

J is TRBJ2-7 and V is TRBV20-1, with TRBD2 as a possible D gene (5 bases). This CDR3 spans 11 amino acids. Trimming cost V 5 bases and J 3 bases, with 8 bases left between them. Germline CDR1 DFQATT, CDR2 SNEGSKA (reference sequence). CDR3 in DNA: TGCAGTGCTGTACTAGGCTACGAGCAGTACTTC. Translating gives CSAVLGYEQYF.

V is TRBV5-1 and J is TRBJ2-3, with 9 bases aligning to TRBD1. This CDR3 region has 15 residues. With 4 bases clipped from V and 4 bases from J, the junction kept 7 bases outside the gene matches. CDR1 is SGHRS, CDR2 YFSETQ, per germline. The CDR3 region is CASSTGQGIADTQYF. For the CDR3, the DNA is TGCGCCAGCAGCACCGGACAGGGGATCGCAGATACGCAGTATTTT.

The CDR3 nucleotides are TGTGCCAGTAGTAGGGGACAGGGCACTGAAGCTTTCTTT. Its protein product is CASSRGQGTEAFF. The chain is built from TRBV19 and TRBJ1-1; 9 bases map to TRBD1. The V segment lost 4 bases and the J segment 4 bases; nucleotides outside the gene matches: 1. Germline V gene lookup returns CDR1 LNHDA and CDR2 SQIVND (reference sequence). The CDR3 consists of 13 residues. Drawing the rest from reference TRBV19 and TRBJ1-1, the complete variable domain is DGGITQSPKYLFRKEGQNVTLSCEQNLNHDAMYWYRQDPGQGLRLIYYSQIVNDFQKGDIAEGYSVSREKKESFPLTVTSAQKNPTAFYLCASSRGQGTEAFFGQGTRLTVV.

This clone was picked up many times. The chain uses TRBV4-2 and TRBJ2-1, with 11 positions matching TRBD2. The CDR3 runs to 14 residues. Germline CDR1 reads LGHNA; CDR2 reads YNFKEQ. The V gene end was trimmed by 6 bases and the J gene end by 7 bases; junction bases not matched to a gene: 5. CDR3 coding DNA: TGTGCCAGCAGTTTCCGGACTAGCGGGAATGAGCAGTTCTTC. Protein sequence: CASSFRTSGNEQFF.

V and J are TRBV6-6 and TRBJ1-2; 11 bases agree with TRBD1. Looked up from germline, CDR1 is MNHNY and CDR2 is SVGAGI (reference sequence). Trimming cost V 5 bases and J 4 bases; bases outside gene matches: 6. The CDR3 sequence is 15 residues long. The CDR3 spells CASSQGQGVSYGYTF. In nucleotides, the CDR3 is TGTGCCAGCAGTCAGGGACAGGGGGTATCCTATGGCTACACCTTC.

This sequence joins TRBV25-1 and TRBJ1-5; the D is unclear. Per germline, CDR1 MGHDK and CDR2 SYGVNS. V lost 4 bases and J lost 8, with 15 bases in between. CDR3 length equals 14 residues. CDR3 coding DNA: TGTGCCAGCAGTGGAGGCAGTCGGTCGGAGCCCCAGCATTTT. Its translation is CASSGGSRSEPQHF.

The CDR3 region has the DNA TGTGCCAGCAGCCACAGAGCGGGAGGAGACATTCAGTACTTC. Protein: CASSHRAGGDIQYF. This chain uses TRBV3-1 (or the pseudogene TRBV3-2) with TRBJ2-4; 9 bases fit TRBD2. The CDR3 covers 14 residues. V was pared by 3 bases and J by 8 bases, with 5 bases of the junction left unmatched. The germline V gene has CDR1 LGHDT and CDR2 YNNKEL (reference sequence).